The clone carrying this T cell receptor (beta chain) has just a few counts. The antigen is unknown. The time point was: patch test 1, 2 weeks after DPC sensitization. Treatment in this sample: therapeutic diphenylcyclopropenone sensitization with weekly scalp DPC. Participating donors were patients with alopecia, aged 18 to 70 years, considered appropriate candidates for DPC. Study processing details: Samples had a median of 95,638 TCRs, ranging roughly 20,000 to 750,000. TCRdb itself ran the RACE reads through MiXCR, one entry per CDR3 protein. What appears here as the V and J calls and clone size reflects TCRdb's work, not the paper's. The profile shows about 120,000 distinct CDR3 sequences, approximately 14% of them singletons. The data were obtained in a study of human T cells and chemical hapten exposure. Findings of the study overall: A positive correlation with patch test score was shown by PT1 expanded TCR counts.

Germline CDR1 is LGHDT and CDR2 is YNNKEL (reference sequence). The V and J ends lost 0 bases and 3 bases respectively, with 2 bases between them. The CDR3 is made up of 12 amino acids. The genes are TRBV3-1 and TRBJ2-5, with D hard to call. The source was whole blood, collected in connection with sensitization to the hapten diphenylcyclopropenone (DPC). This sequence was found in a man aged 18 to 35 with alopecia areata. Some clones in this sample may be carry-over from other donors' samples. CDR3 in amino acids: CASSQDEETQYF. In DNA form, the CDR3 reads TGTGCCAGCAGCCAAGATGAAGAGACCCAGTACTTC.